Following are 32 T cell receptor beta chains from one sample sequenced in a study of blood T cell repertoires in COVID-19. Only in-frame clones appear in the TCRdb table, and some are missing; sequencing was by immunoSEQ multiplex PCR. Of approximately 270,000 clones listed, around 93% were seen once; the top ten hold approximately 1.2%. Sequenced material: PBMCs or T cells enriched from blood (not recorded which). The receptors originated from a human donor in a cohort exposed to, infected with or recovered from COVID-19 (not recorded which). The donor label of this sample is uncertain.

The chain links TRBV19 to TRBJ1-3; D possibly corresponds to TRBD1 (5 bases). V was clipped by 5 bases and J by 4 bases, with 12 bases between them. Germline V gives CDR1 LNHDA, CDR2 SQIVND (reference sequence). The CDR3 spans 14 residues. This chain's CDR3 is CASSLQGGGNTIYF. DNA for the CDR3: TGTGCCAGTAGTCTCCAGGGTGGCGGAAACACCATATATTTT.

The gene calls are TRBV6-5 and TRBJ2-2; D is possibly TRBD1 (5 bases). The V end lost 4 bases, the J end lost 4 bases, and 16 bases lay between the germline ends. The CDR3 has 16 residues. Germline CDR1 MNHEY, CDR2 SVGAGI. The CDR3 DNA reads TGTGCCAGCAGTTCCAGCCCCCTGGGGCTCACCGGGGAGCTGTTTTTT. As protein: CASSSSPLGLTGELFF.

The rearrangement uses TRBV27 and TRBJ2-1; a weak D match, TRBD2 (5 bases). The length of the CDR3 is 14 residues. V lost 5 bases and J 8 bases, leaving 16 bases between the germline ends. The V gene's germline CDR1 is MNHEY and CDR2 SMNVEV (reference sequence). The chain's CDR3 is CASSTRVADDEQFF. For the CDR3, the DNA is TGTGCCAGCAGTACTAGGGTGGCAGACGATGAGCAGTTCTTC.

The chain recombines TRBV6-5 with TRBJ1-1; D gene uncertain. Germline CDR1 reads MNHEY; CDR2 reads SVGAGI. The CDR3 has 16 residues. Trimming shortened V by 3 bases and J by 0 bases, and 14 bases separated the two germline ends. CDR3 nucleotide sequence: TGTGCCAGCAGTTATGCGCGGAGGCGGATGAACACTGAAGCTTTCTTT. It yields the protein CASSYARRRMNTEAFF.

This clone showed up just once. The V gene is TRBV5-1, the J gene TRBJ1-1; D is uncertain. Between the trimmed V and J ends, which lost 0 bases and 10 bases, there was a span of 7 bases. Germline V CDR1 and CDR2: SGHRS, YFSETQ. The CDR3 consists of 11 residues. The CDR3 nucleotides read TGCGCCAGCAGCTTGGGGAGGGTAGCTTTCTTT. It translates to CASSLGRVAFF.

The chain employs TRBV6-6 and TRBJ2-1; 8 bases are a match to TRBD2. V shed 0 bases, J shed 9 bases, and the junction held 10 bases outside the gene matches. From germline, CDR1 is MNHNY and CDR2 SVGAGI (reference sequence). The CDR3 is made up of 16 amino acids. CDR3 DNA sequence: TGTGCCAGCAGTTACTCCTCCGGGCGGGGGGTTGGTGAGCAGTTCTTC. This translates into CASSYSSGRGVGEQFF.

For the CDR3, the DNA is TGTGCCACCAGTGAAGGCGGGGGGGGGAATGAGCAGTTCTTC. It codes for CATSEGGGGNEQFF. V and J are TRBV24-1 and TRBJ2-1, with 9 bases aligning to TRBD2. The CDR3 consists of 14 residues. V lost 4 bases, J lost 7 bases, and 4 bases stayed unmatched. Germline CDR1 is KGHDR and CDR2 is SFDVKD.

The rearrangement uses TRBV6-2 or TRBV6-3 and TRBJ1-4; 9 nucleotides line up with TRBD1. V gave up 4 bases and J gave up 10 bases; unmatched junction bases: 13. The CDR3 spans 16 residues. Germline loops: CDR1 MNHEY, CDR2 SVGEGT. The chain's CDR3 is CASSLRRDRVPGKLFF. The CDR3 DNA is TGTGCCAGCAGTTTGCGCAGGGACAGGGTACCTGGAAAACTGTTTTTT.

V and J are TRBV3-1 (or the pseudogene TRBV3-2) and TRBJ1-4, with D possibly matching TRBD1 (6 bases). V shed 4 bases and J shed 2 bases, with 11 bases lying between them. Germline CDR1 and CDR2: LGHDT and YNNKEL (reference sequence). The CDR3 loop spans 15 amino acids. The CDR3 DNA is TGTGCCAGCAGCCTCAGGGGATCGACTAATGAAAAACTGTTTTTT. Translating it yields CASSLRGSTNEKLFF.

This clone was counted a single time. The chain recombines TRBV5-8 with TRBJ1-1; D might be TRBD1 (5 bases). Trimming removed 4 bases from V and 2 bases from J, with 18 bases in between. Germline assignment: CDR1 SGHTS and CDR2 YDEGEE. This CDR3 spans 16 amino acids. Written as DNA, the CDR3 is TGTGCCAGCAGCCCCCTTGGGATTAGGGGTAACACTGAAGCTTTCTTT. Residues: CASSPLGIRGNTEAFF.

This chain uses TRBV2 with TRBJ2-1; D is perhaps TRBD1 (6 bases). There are 14 residues in the CDR3. V lost 3 bases to trimming and J lost 2 bases, with 8 bases between them. CDR1 is SNHLY, CDR2 FYNNEI, per germline. The CDR3 nucleotides are TGTGCCAGCAGTGACAGGGGCCCCTACAATGAGCAGTTCTTC. Its protein product is CASSDRGPYNEQFF.

CDR3: CASSQEAREGNEQFF. For the CDR3, the DNA is TGCGCCAGCAGCCAAGAGGCTAGAGAAGGCAATGAGCAGTTCTTC. The chain recombines TRBV4-3 with TRBJ2-1; D is unresolved. Deletions cut 0 bases from V and 6 bases from J, with 12 bases between. This CDR3 contains 15 residues. From germline, CDR1 is LGHNA and CDR2 YSLEER.

The gene calls are TRBV6-5 and TRBJ1-2, with TRBD1 matching 7 bases. With V trimmed by 7 bases and J by 7 bases, 9 bases remained unmatched. The germline gives CDR1 MNHEY, CDR2 SVGAGI. The CDR3 extends over 13 amino acids. The CDR3 sequence: CASKTRDSSGYTF. As DNA, the CDR3 is TGTGCCAGCAAGACTAGGGACAGCTCTGGCTACACCTTC.

The chain is built from TRBV11-3 and TRBJ2-7; 7 nucleotides align to TRBD2. CDR3 length: 14 residues. The germline gives CDR1 SGHNT, CDR2 YENEEA. Trimming at V came to 4 bases and at J to 0 bases, leaving 3 bases not matched to a gene. For the CDR3, the DNA is TGTGCCAGCAGCTCCGGGACTACCTCCTACGAGCAGTACTTC. Translation gives CASSSGTTSYEQYF.

V gene TRBV10-3 combines with J gene TRBJ2-2; D may be TRBD2 (6 bases). The CDR3 is made up of 15 amino acids. Germline V CDR1 and CDR2: ENHRY, SYGVKD. V was cut by 10 bases and J by 0 bases, with 15 bases left in between. The CDR3 is CATLTSATNTGELFF. CDR3 nucleotide sequence: TGTGCCACCTTGACTAGTGCCACGAACACCGGGGAGCTGTTTTTT.

The DNA for the CDR3 is TGCGCCAGCAGCCCCGACAGGGCTGGAGGCTACACCTTC. This translates into CASSPDRAGGYTF. The V gene is TRBV4-1, the J gene TRBJ1-2; 7 positions match TRBD1. The V segment lost 4 bases and the J segment 8 bases; nucleotides outside the gene matches: 7. Germline lookup yields CDR1 MGHRA and CDR2 YSYEKL. The CDR3 sequence is 13 residues long.

Concerning this clone: Other DNA sequences within the sample encode an identical CDR3. The chain employs TRBV6-5 and TRBJ2-3; D may be TRBD1 (6 bases). The CDR3 length is 12 residues. The germline gives CDR1 MNHEY, CDR2 SVGAGI. V was clipped by 6 bases and J by 6 bases, with 10 bases between them. CDR3 loop: CASRTGTDTQYF. The DNA for the CDR3 is TGTGCCAGCAGAACAGGGACGGATACGCAGTATTTT.

This clone was counted once. This sequence joins TRBV2 and TRBJ1-2; D ambiguous. The CDR3 totals 13 residues. Germline lookup yields CDR1 SNHLY and CDR2 FYNNEI. V lost 7 bases to trimming and J lost 1 base, with 10 bases between them. CDR3 amino acids: CASTTPVNYGYTF. The DNA for the CDR3 is TGTGCCAGCACCACCCCAGTTAACTATGGCTACACCTTC.

This clone appeared a few times. V usage is TRBV9 and J usage is TRBJ1-2; D is unclear. This CDR3 is 15 amino acids long. Germline-derived CDR1 and CDR2 are SGDLS and YYNGEE. Trimming took off 0 bases at V and 2 bases at J, with 11 bases between the two ends. CDR3: CASSVGARGNYGYTF. Here the CDR3 DNA reads TGTGCCAGCAGCGTAGGAGCCAGAGGGAACTATGGCTACACCTTC.

The rearrangement uses TRBV7-9 and TRBJ2-1, with TRBD2 matching over 11 bases. The CDR3 length is 16 residues. With V trimmed by 4 bases and J by 5 bases, 7 bases remained unmatched. Germline CDR1 SEHNR, CDR2 FQNEAQ (reference sequence). This chain's CDR3 is CASSSRTSGPNNEQFF. The DNA for the CDR3 is TGTGCCAGCAGCTCTAGGACTAGCGGGCCCAACAATGAGCAGTTCTTC.

The V and J genes are TRBV29-1 and TRBJ2-5; weak D call: TRBD2 (6 bases). Per germline, CDR1 SQVTM and CDR2 ANQGSEA. There are 15 residues in the CDR3. V lost 5 bases and J 9 bases, leaving 25 bases between the germline ends. The CDR3 is CSVQPGGDSDWAQYF. CDR3 nucleotides: TGCAGCGTTCAACCCGGAGGGGACTCCGACTGGGCCCAGTACTTC.

The genes are TRBV29-1 and TRBJ1-1; possibly TRBD1 for D (5 bases). Deletions cut 2 bases from V and 3 bases from J, with 7 bases between. There are 12 residues in the CDR3. Germline V lookup: CDR1 SQVTM, CDR2 ANQGSEA. In DNA, the CDR3 is TGCAGCGTTGAACGCAGGGACACTGAAGCTTTCTTT. It translates to CSVERRDTEAFF.

The chain joins TRBV6-2 or TRBV6-3 to TRBJ1-1; D not resolved. Trimming took off 2 bases at V and 7 bases at J, with 8 bases between the two ends. CDR3 length equals 12 residues. Per germline, CDR1 MNHEY and CDR2 SVGEGT. The CDR3 sequence: CASSYLIGEAFF. The CDR3, as DNA: TGTGCCAGCAGTTACCTCATCGGTGAAGCTTTCTTT.

The CDR3 protein is CASSSGGARKYEKLFF. The CDR3 nucleotides are TGTGCCAGCAGCTCGGGAGGGGCCAGAAAGTATGAAAAACTGTTTTTT. The J gene is TRBJ1-4, the V gene TRBV5-4; weak D call: TRBD1 (5 bases). Trimming stripped 3 bases from V and 6 bases from J, with 18 bases between. The germline V gene has CDR1 SGHNT and CDR2 YYREEE (reference sequence). The CDR3 extends over 16 amino acids.

This clone has a single count. The CDR3 DNA follows: TGTGCCAGCAGTGACGATAACAGGGACACCGGGGAGCTGTTTTTT. This translates into CASSDDNRDTGELFF. The chain carries TRBV6-4 and TRBJ2-2; possible D gene TRBD1, 6 bases. The CDR3 is made up of 15 amino acids. Germline lookup yields CDR1 MRHNA and CDR2 SNTAGT. Trimming left V 2 bases short and J 3 bases short, with 10 bases between.

The chain recombines TRBV19 with TRBJ1-4, with TRBD1 matching over 7 bases. The ends lost 5 bases at V and 0 bases at J; junction bases unmatched: 3. Germline CDR1 reads LNHDA; CDR2 reads SQIVND (reference sequence). This CDR3 is built from 15 residues. As DNA, the CDR3 is TGTGCCAGTAGTTGGACAGGCGCAACTAATGAAAAACTGTTTTTT. This gives the protein CASSWTGATNEKLFF.

The chain has TRBV19 and TRBJ1-2, with a tentative D call TRBD1 (5 bases). The CDR3 is 14 amino acids. The V end lost 7 bases, the J end lost 4 bases, and 16 bases lay between the germline ends. In germline, CDR1 is LNHDA, CDR2 SQIVND (reference sequence). The CDR3 bases are TGTGCCAGTAAATTTCAGGGTACCGGCTATGGCTACACCTTC. Residues: CASKFQGTGYGYTF.

The chain has TRBV6-6 and TRBJ2-3; 11 bases line up with TRBD1. Trimming took 0 bases from V and 4 from J; bases not matched to a gene: 0. Germline V gives CDR1 MNHNY, CDR2 SVGAGI (reference sequence). This CDR3 is 15 amino acids long. The CDR3 is CASSYSGQGADTQYF. The CDR3 coding sequence is TGTGCCAGCAGTTACTCGGGACAGGGGGCAGATACGCAGTATTTT.

This chain links TRBV5-1 with TRBJ1-2; no reliable D call. Trimming cost V 5 bases and J 2 bases, with 7 bases left between them. The germline CDR1 and CDR2 sequences are SGHRS and YFSETQ. The CDR3 extends over 12 amino acids. The CDR3 reads CASSGQNYGYTF. The CDR3 DNA follows: TGCGCCAGCAGTGGCCAAAACTATGGCTACACCTTC.

V is TRBV12-3 or TRBV12-4 and J is TRBJ1-2, with TRBD1 identical over 8 bases. V lost 3 bases, J lost 8 bases, and 5 bases stayed unmatched. This CDR3 spans 13 amino acids. In DNA form, the CDR3 reads TGTGCCAGCAGTTTGGGCAGGGGGCAGGGCTACACCTTC. It is translated as CASSLGRGQGYTF.

This chain joins TRBV11-3 and TRBJ1-6; a weak D match, TRBD1 (5 bases). Germline CDR1 SGHNT, CDR2 YENEEA. Trimming removed 4 bases at V and 8 bases at J, with 12 bases between. The CDR3 contains 14 residues. This chain's CDR3 is CASSWAGPYSPLHF. In nucleotides, the CDR3 is TGTGCCAGCAGCTGGGCAGGGCCATATTCACCCCTCCACTTT.

In this sample, this clone turned up a few times. This chain joins TRBV27 and TRBJ2-5; 7 nucleotides match TRBD1. J lost 7 bases, V lost 6 bases, and 8 bases had no gene match. This CDR3 contains 13 residues. The germline gives CDR1 MNHEY, CDR2 SMNVEV (reference sequence). The CDR3 sequence: CASRPDRVGTQYF. DNA of the CDR3: TGTGCCAGCAGGCCAGACAGGGTTGGGACCCAGTACTTC.